Presented here are 11 T cell receptor beta chains from one specimen sequenced in a study of T cell clonality in common variable immunodeficiency. Study-wide points: In common variable immunodeficiency, TCR beta chains reportedly carried fewer deletions and N-nucleotide insertions.

The data were produced by immunoSEQ multiplex PCR, yet TCRdb's version contains in-frame clones alone and is incomplete. The sample holds some 21,000 clones, and no clone turns up only once. No antigen is known for these receptors. The sequenced material came from peripheral blood mononuclear cells. The source is a human donor with common variable immunodeficiency.

To note about this clone: The missing CDR3 end, 3 residues past where the read stops, is filled in from the germline J gene. V is TRBV6-1 and J is TRBJ1-3, with D possibly matching TRBD1 (5 bases). The germline V gene encodes CDR1 MNHNS and CDR2 SASEGT. V shed 1 base and J shed 4 bases, with 11 bases lying between them. The CDR3 spans 15 residues. This CDR3 reads CASSEGGVLGNTIYF. CDR3 bases read: TGTGCCAGCAGTGAAGGGGGGGTATTGGGAAACACC.

CDR3 DNA (partial): TGTGCCAGCAGTGAATCGGCAGACTTTTGGGGGGAG. It encodes CASSESADFWGE. The whole CDR3 is CASSESADFWGELFF. The rearrangement links TRBV2 to TRBJ2-2; D not resolved. The CDR3 goes on 3 residues after the read ends, and that part is filled in from the germline J gene. CDR1 and CDR2 (germline): SNHLY, FYNNEI. CDR3 size: 15 residues. V shed 2 bases and J shed 8 bases, with 15 bases lying between them.

There are a few counts of this clone. The CDR3 goes on 3 residues after the read ends, and that part is filled in from the germline J gene. The chain combines TRBV7-9 with TRBJ2-5; D possibly corresponds to TRBD2 (5 bases). V gave up 6 bases and J gave up 5 bases, with 19 bases separating them. The CDR3 is made up of 15 amino acids. Germline V gene data show CDR1 as SEHNR and CDR2 as FQNEAQ (reference sequence). Incomplete CDR3 DNA: TGTGCCAGCAGACCCCCGGGGTGGCCGAAGGAGACC. Amino acid sequence: CASRPPGWPKET. The whole CDR3 protein is CASRPPGWPKETQYF.

As regards this clone: The sequence runs out 3 residues before the end of the CDR3; the remainder is reconstructed from the germline J gene. The chain carries TRBV6-2 or TRBV6-3 and TRBJ2-2; unclear D gene. This CDR3 has 13 residues. Per the germline V gene, CDR1 is MNHEY and CDR2 is SVGEGT. The ends were cut back, 6 bases at V and 2 bases at J, with 7 bases in the middle. The chain's CDR3 is CASSHTNTGELFF. The sequenced CDR3 bases are TGTGCCAGCAGCCATACTAACACCGGGGAG.

This clone was seen more than once but under ten times. The read falls 3 residues short of the CDR3 end, and the missing part is taken from the germline J gene. This chain uses TRBV6-2 or TRBV6-3 with TRBJ1-2; 8 bases align to TRBD1. The length of the CDR3 is 12 residues. CDR1 is MNHEY and CDR2 is SVGEGT in the germline V gene. The CDR3 bases that were read are TGTGCCAGCAGCAGGGGGCTTTGGGGC. Translation: CASSRGLWG. The entire CDR3 protein reads CASSRGLWGYTF.

This clone showed up many times. The read comes to an end 3 residues before the CDR3 does, leaving the germline J gene to fill in the end. V and J are TRBV20-1 and TRBJ2-7; 9 bases are a match to TRBD1. CDR3 length: 14 residues. Trimming took 4 bases from V and 3 from J; bases not matched to a gene: 7. Germline loops: CDR1 DFQATT, CDR2 SNEGSKA (reference sequence). CDR3: CSATGTGYFYEQYF. The part of the CDR3 DNA that was read is TGCAGTGCTACCGGGACAGGGTATTTCTACGAG.

This clone was seen a handful of times. Coverage ceases 3 residues before the CDR3 finishes, and the germline J gene fills in the end. The chain links TRBV7-3 to TRBJ1-3, with D possibly being TRBD1 (6 bases). Trimming took 1 base from V and 2 from J, leaving 12 bases between them. From germline, CDR1 is SGHTA and CDR2 FQGTGA. CDR3 length: 16 residues. CDR3 DNA (partial): TGTGCCAGCAGCTTAAATGGAGGGGGTGCTGGAAACACC. This translates into CASSLNGGGAGNT. The whole CDR3 protein reads CASSLNGGGAGNTIYF.

There are many counts of this clone. The read stops 3 residues short of the end of the CDR3; the missing end is completed from the germline J gene. The rearrangement links TRBV29-1 to TRBJ2-3; D remains unclear. In germline, CDR1 is SQVTM, CDR2 ANQGSEA. CDR3 length: 13 residues. V gave up 4 bases and J gave up 2 bases, with 10 bases separating them. The CDR3 is CSVARQSTDTQYF. The sequenced CDR3 bases are TGCAGCGTTGCGCGTCAATCCACAGATACG.

This clone has only a few counts. The read gets to within 3 residues of the CDR3 end, and the germline J gene fills in the rest. The chain employs TRBV19 and TRBJ2-7; D is possibly TRBD1 (5 bases). The germline CDR1 and CDR2 sequences are LNHDA and SQIVND (reference sequence). There are 13 residues in the CDR3. V was shortened by 4 bases and J by 2 bases, with 9 bases between the two germline ends. The DNA read from the CDR3 is TGTGCCAGTAGTACAGGGTATACCTACGAG. This codes for CASSTGYTYE. The whole CDR3 sequence is CASSTGYTYEQYF.

This clone was found a few times. The sequenced fragment ends 3 residues before the CDR3 boundary, so the rest is inferred from the germline J gene. J is TRBJ2-1 and V is TRBV23-1; TRBD2 might be the D (6 bases). TRBV23-1 is filed as an ORF, its function uncertain. CDR3 size: 12 residues. The germline V and J ends were trimmed by 11 bases and 8 bases, with 16 bases remaining between them. The CDR3 DNA, read in part, is TGCGCCCAGGTGTGGTCGGGGGATGAG. This codes for CAQVWSGDE. The entire CDR3 is CAQVWSGDEQFF.

With respect to this clone: With the read ending 3 residues before the CDR3 end, the germline J gene is used to fill in that end. The chain recombines TRBV19 with TRBJ2-2; D not resolved. The V end lost 4 bases, the J end lost 7 bases, and 16 bases lay between the germline ends. The CDR3 is 15 residues long. Germline V gives CDR1 LNHDA, CDR2 SQIVND (reference sequence). CDR3 DNA (partial): TGTGCCAGTAGTACACGTACTCTCCTTCTCGGGGAG. The encoded protein is CASSTRTLLLGE. The CDR3 in its entirety is CASSTRTLLLGELFF.